This T cell receptor beta chain was documented in a study of CD8+CD57+ T cells in acquired aplastic anemia. Study in general: Sorting CD4+ and CD8+ cells gave DNA averaging about 3.1 ug. Study-wide results and limits: CD8+ Simpson's diversity did not differ significantly between patients and controls. Patients and controls turned out to have roughly 30 CD8+ CDR3 sequences in common.

Only one count was recorded for this clonotype. The antigen is not known. Investigators profiled TCR beta VDJ and CDR3 from genomic DNA template. MiXCR, applied by TCRdb to the reads, yields one record per CDR3 protein. The table lists 100,000 to 150,000 distinct CDR3 sequences, around 48% of them singletons, with about 2.5% in the top ten. This CDR3 comprises 13 residues. Germline V gene lookup returns CDR1 DFQATT and CDR2 SNEGSKA (reference sequence). V shed 3 bases and J shed 6 bases, with 14 bases lying between them. The sample was sorted CD4+, CD8+, or CD8+CD57+ T cells (not recorded which) from PBMCs. V gene TRBV20-1 combines with J gene TRBJ2-5; perhaps TRBD1 as D (7 bases). This receptor was taken from a human donor in good health, serving as a control. CDR3 amino acids: CSARVTGRQTQYF. CDR3 coding DNA: TGCAGTGCTAGGGTGACAGGGAGGCAGACCCAGTACTTC.